This TCR beta chain was obtained from a study of T cells in Graves' hyperthyroidism and ophthalmopathy. Study in general: At initial diagnosis, before any treatment had begun, peripheral blood was obtained.

The ends were cut back, 4 bases at V and 3 bases at J, with 19 bases in the middle. The CDR3 runs to 16 residues. Per the germline V gene, CDR1 is LNHDA and CDR2 is SQIVND (reference sequence). Amplification of TCR beta CDR3 regions was performed using RNA transcripts as template. HTBI primers were used for first-round RT-PCR of the TCR CDR3. TCRdb re-derived calls from the multiplex PCR reads in MiXCR, one entry per CDR3 protein. The table records a few hundred thousand distinct CDR3 sequences, under 25% of them present only once. Source material for PBMCs was about 10 ml fresh peripheral blood. This rearrangement joins TRBV19 to TRBJ2-7, with D possibly matching TRBD1 (6 bases). The source of this sequence is a woman in her 70s with Graves' ophthalmopathy. Sequenced: blood. CDR3 nucleotide sequence: TGTGCCAGTAGTACCTCAGGGGCGGACCGGGGCTACGAGCAGTACTTC. It specifies CASSTSGADRGYEQYF.